The 18 T cell receptor beta chains given below trace back to one sample, sequenced in a study of chemoradiotherapy in HPV16-positive cancers. TCRdb keeps only in-frame clones here, not all; method: immunoSEQ multiplex PCR. The data contain roughly 70,000 clones, about nine tenths of them seen just once; the ten biggest clones take up 4% to 4.5%. The specimen was blood, collected from a patient who underwent chemoradiotherapy. The receptor set was obtained from a human donor with HPV-associated anogenital cancer.

The chain uses TRBV7-2 and TRBJ1-2; no clear D gene. This CDR3 region has 12 residues. Germline CDR1 is SGHTA and CDR2 is FQGNSA. V dropped 5 bases and J dropped 4 bases, with 8 bases sitting between them. In nucleotides, the CDR3 is TGTGCCAGCAGCCCCGGGATCTATGGCTACACCTTC. Translating gives CASSPGIYGYTF. Together with reference TRBV7-2 and TRBJ1-2, the CDR3 gives the full variable domain: GAGVSQSPSNKVTEKGKDVELRCDPISGHTALYWYRQSLGQGLEFLIYFQGNSAPDKSGLPSDRFSAERTGGSVSTLTIQRTQQEDSAVYLCASSPGIYGYTFGSGTRLTVV.

The chain uses TRBV11-3 and TRBJ2-1; 7 positions match TRBD1. In germline, CDR1 is SGHNT, CDR2 YENEEA. Losses at the gene ends were 2 bases for V and 4 bases for J; bases not matched to a gene: 8. The CDR3 consists of 16 residues. Here the CDR3 reads CASSLTGTAEYNEQFF. The CDR3 nucleotides are TGTGCCAGCAGCTTAACCGGGACAGCCGAATACAATGAGCAGTTCTTC.

This chain's CDR3 is CAINAGDEQFF. The CDR3 DNA is TGTGCCATCAACGCGGGGGATGAGCAGTTCTTC. The genes are TRBV10-3 and TRBJ2-1; TRBD2 aligns across 7 bases. The germline gives CDR1 ENHRY, CDR2 SYGVKD. This CDR3 region has 11 residues. Trimming removed 7 bases from V and 8 bases from J; junction bases left unmatched: 2.

The rearrangement uses TRBV19 and TRBJ1-1; D is perhaps TRBD1 (6 bases). V was trimmed by 2 bases and J by 7 bases, leaving 20 bases between them. The germline V gene has CDR1 LNHDA and CDR2 SQIVND (reference sequence). The CDR3 contains 16 residues. The CDR3 loop is CASSINKITGFDEAFF. As DNA, the CDR3 is TGTGCCAGTAGTATAAACAAAATAACAGGGTTCGATGAAGCTTTCTTT.

A single count supports this clone. The chain uses TRBV19 and TRBJ2-3; TRBD1 is a possible D gene (5 bases). CDR1 is LNHDA, CDR2 SQIVND, per germline (reference sequence). The ends were cut back, 6 bases at V and 0 bases at J, with 10 bases in the middle. The CDR3 length is 14 residues. The DNA of the CDR3 is TGTGCCAGTAGGGAACAGGCCAGCACAGATACGCAGTATTTT. As protein: CASREQASTDTQYF. The entire variable domain, with the rest obtained from reference TRBV19 and TRBJ2-3, is as follows: DGGITQSPKYLFRKEGQNVTLSCEQNLNHDAMYWYRQDPGQGLRLIYYSQIVNDFQKGDIAEGYSVSREKKESFPLTVTSAQKNPTAFYLCASREQASTDTQYFGPGTRLTVL.

This CDR3 reads CASSRLDSHQPQHF. CDR3 DNA: TGTGCCAGCAGCCGTCTGGACTCACATCAGCCCCAGCATTTT. The rearrangement joins TRBV28 to TRBJ1-5, with D unresolved. Germline V gene data show CDR1 as MDHEN and CDR2 as SYDVKM. Trimming removed 6 bases from V and 5 bases from J, with 14 bases in between. The CDR3 spans 14 residues.

The J gene is TRBJ2-5, the V gene TRBV7-3; weak D call: TRBD2 (6 bases). CDR1 SGHTA and CDR2 FQGTGA come from the germline V gene. CDR3 length: 13 amino acids. V lost 6 bases, J lost 5 bases, and 13 bases lay in between. The CDR3 sequence: CASSVGREETQYF. DNA for the CDR3: TGTGCCAGCAGTGTGGGTCGGGAGGAGACCCAGTACTTC.

V and J are TRBV6-1 and TRBJ1-2; D is undetermined. V dropped 7 bases and J dropped 1 base, with 13 bases sitting between them. Germline CDR1 reads MNHNS; CDR2 reads SASEGT. CDR3 length equals 14 residues. CDR3 bases: TGTGCCAGCATTGACGGAGGGCGTAACTATGGCTACACCTTC. It translates to CASIDGGRNYGYTF.

The J gene is TRBJ2-5, the V gene TRBV6-1; possibly TRBD1 for D (5 bases). Germline CDR1 is MNHNS and CDR2 is SASEGT. The length of the CDR3 is 14 residues. The V and J ends lost 7 bases and 3 bases respectively, with 15 bases between them. In DNA form, the CDR3 reads TGTGCCAGCAATTTAAGGGGCCTAAAAGAGACCCAGTACTTC. Its protein is CASNLRGLKETQYF.

The CDR3, as DNA: TGTGCCATCAGTGGGCTGGGGACACGAAGCTCCTACGAGCAGTACTTC. It specifies CAISGLGTRSSYEQYF. The V call is TRBV10-3, the J call TRBJ2-7; TRBD1 is a possible D gene (6 bases). The CDR3 length is 16 residues. V gave up 4 bases and J gave up 0 bases, with 16 bases separating them. Germline CDR1 is ENHRY and CDR2 is SYGVKD.

V is TRBV7-2 and J is TRBJ2-2; D is undetermined. Deletions cut 3 bases from V and 6 bases from J, with 11 bases between. Germline CDR1 reads SGHTA; CDR2 reads FQGNSA. This CDR3 has 14 residues. The CDR3 reads CASSFLVGAGELFF. CDR3 nucleotides: TGTGCCAGCAGCTTCCTCGTGGGTGCCGGGGAGCTGTTTTTT.

The chain employs TRBV19 and TRBJ2-7; 13 positions agree with TRBD2. Germline trimming cut 6 bases from V and 7 bases from J; bases unmatched to any gene: 6. Germline assignment: CDR1 LNHDA and CDR2 SQIVND (reference sequence). This CDR3 is built from 14 residues. DNA for the CDR3: TGTGCCAGTAGCTCAGGGACTAGCGGGAAGGAGCAGTACTTC. The encoded protein is CASSSGTSGKEQYF.

The genes are TRBV6-1 and TRBJ2-7, with a weak D call TRBD2 (5 bases). Trimming cost V 8 bases and J 1 base, with 15 bases left between them. Germline assignment: CDR1 MNHNS and CDR2 SASEGT. The CDR3 runs 14 residues. The CDR3 DNA sequence: TGTGCCAGCCTACACCTAGCCTCATCCTACGAGCAGTACTTC. It codes for CASLHLASSYEQYF.

The CDR3 sequence is CASSYVQREAFF. The CDR3 coding sequence is TGTGCCAGCAGTTACGTTCAGCGTGAAGCTTTCTTT. This chain connects TRBV6-6 to TRBJ1-1; D remains ambiguous. This CDR3 region has 12 residues. Germline-derived CDR1 and CDR2 are MNHNY and SVGAGI (reference sequence). The V gene lost 2 bases and the J gene lost 7 bases, with 8 bases spanning the gap.

This chain links TRBV6-1 with TRBJ2-3; no reliable D call. The germline V gene encodes CDR1 MNHNS and CDR2 SASEGT. This CDR3 spans 14 amino acids. Trimming left V 2 bases short and J 3 bases short, with 9 bases between. The CDR3 is CASSEFSATDTQYF. Here the CDR3 DNA reads TGTGCCAGCAGTGAATTCTCCGCGACAGATACGCAGTATTTT.

V usage is TRBV10-2 and J usage is TRBJ1-1; no firm D call. V was pared by 7 bases and J by 3 bases, with 12 bases between. The CDR3 covers 13 residues. CDR1 is WSHSY and CDR2 is SAAADI in the germline V gene. This CDR3 is CASTTASHTEAFF. CDR3 coding DNA: TGCGCCAGCACAACGGCCTCCCACACTGAAGCTTTCTTT.

The chain combines TRBV6-4 with TRBJ1-1; the D gene is possibly TRBD1 (5 bases). The V end lost 5 bases, the J end lost 2 bases, and 12 bases lay between the germline ends. This CDR3 has 14 residues. CDR1 and CDR2 (germline): MRHNA, SNTAGT. The CDR3 spells CASSSGPGNTEAFF. The DNA of the CDR3 is TGTGCCAGCAGTTCGGGGCCAGGAAACACTGAAGCTTTCTTT.

The rearrangement joins TRBV21-1 to TRBJ1-3; the table gives TRBD1 as D, unverified against the DNA. TRBV21-1 is annotated as a pseudogene. This CDR3 spans 20 amino acids. The CDR3 coding sequence is TGTGCCAGCAGCAAAGGTCCTCCTGGGTGTACAGGGGCTACGGGAAACACCATATATTTT. It yields the protein CASSKGPPGCTGATGNTIYF.